These 2 T cell receptor beta chains originate from one sample sequenced in a study of cytomegalovirus exposure and HLA in healthy donors. Primers included in the PCR were 60 Vbeta and 13 Jbeta primers. The repertoire was sequenced with immunoSEQ multiplex PCR; TCRdb's copy has only in-frame clones and lacks some. Its table records about 51,000 clones. The sequencing sample was made of PBMCs. All receptors come from a man aged 40-49 years in good health and CMV-seropositive.

The chain has TRBV27 and TRBJ2-1; a weak D match, TRBD2 (6 bases). The germline V gene has CDR1 MNHEY and CDR2 SMNVEV (reference sequence). The V end was cut by 5 bases, the J end by 6 bases, with 11 bases between. This CDR3 contains 13 residues. CDR3 coding DNA: TGTGCCAGCAGTCCCGGGACTTTCAATGAGCAGTTCTTC. As protein: CASSPGTFNEQFF.

In DNA, the CDR3 is TGTGCCAGCAGCTTGGCCTCTTCCCGGTTCGACGAGCAGTACTTC. It is translated as CASSLASSRFDEQYF. This sequence joins TRBV5-4 and TRBJ2-7; no reliable D call. Looked up from germline, CDR1 is SGHNT and CDR2 is YYREEE (reference sequence). V lost 0 bases and J lost 5, with 15 bases in between. The CDR3 spans 15 residues. Full variable domain (missing parts from reference TRBV5-4 and TRBJ2-7): ETGVTQSPTHLIKTRGQQVTLRCSSQSGHNTVSWYQQALGQGPQFIFQYYREEENGRGNFPPRFSGLQFPNYSSELNVNALELDDSALYLCASSLASSRFDEQYFGPGTRLTVT.